The clone carrying this T cell receptor beta chain was observed once. This record comes from a study of blood T cell repertoires in COVID-19. Study-wide background: From the United States, Italy and Spain came samples of acute and convalescent COVID-19. PBMCs, B-cell-depleted T cells, or T cells provided the cDNA or gDNA that made up the material.

CDR1 and CDR2 (germline): SNHLY, FYNNEI. Trimming left V 6 bases short and J 5 bases short, with 10 bases between. The CDR3 loop spans 13 amino acids. Per the authors' pipeline: Counts of nucleated cells, estimated from reference gene primer amplification, were obtained. Clones were read by immunoSEQ multiplex PCR, and TCRdb kept only the in-frame ones, dropping some. V, J and clone size derive from that table, while D and trimming were established from the DNA sequence. This table has 100,000 to 150,000 clones, 85% appearing once. Sequenced sample: peripheral blood. The V call is TRBV2, the J call TRBJ2-2, with D perhaps matching TRBD1 (6 bases). The TCR originated in a woman of 80 years or more with acute or convalescent COVID-19. CDR3 DNA sequence: TGTGCCAGCAGCGATCAGGGGACCGGGGAGCTGTTTTTT. This translates into CASSDQGTGELFF.